The entry that follows covers one TCR beta chain sequence. The entry originates in a study of T-cell reconstitution after alpha-beta-depleted transplantation in children. This CDR3 contains 15 residues. Trimming removed 1 base from V and 5 bases from J, with 12 bases in between. The germline CDR1 and CDR2 sequences are LGHNA and YNFKEQ. Preparation of the TCRbeta library involved a method that used unique molecular identifiers. One entry per CDR3 protein, called by TCRdb with MiXCR from the PCR reads. The repertoire includes some 290,000 distinct CDR3 sequences, 9.9% of them detected once, and 10% sits in the top ten.

The source was PBMCs from the stem cell graft donor, collected from the stem cell graft. The V gene is TRBV4-2, the J gene TRBJ1-5; no reliable D call. The TCR sequence derives from a human donor who donated a stem cell graft to a child with SCID. DNA for the CDR3: TGTGCCAGCAGCCAAGTCTGTGACATAGATCAGCCCCAGCATTTT. Amino acids: CASSQVCDIDQPQHF.